These T cell receptor beta chains were read from a single sample in a study of OX40 agonist ivuxolimab in advanced cancers. Clones were sequenced by immunoSEQ multiplex PCR, and TCRdb holds only the in-frame ones, with some missing. The sample consists of 35,000 to 40,000 clones, 88% of them appearing once. The input for sequencing was CD4+ or CD8+ T cells sorted from blood, taken in a trial of the OX40 agonist ivuxolimab. These receptors were obtained from an adult with an advanced solid tumor such as melanoma, head and neck, liver or kidney cancer. CDR3s include the opening cysteine and the closing phenylalanine or tryptophan.

j_call: TRBJ1-1; v_call: TRBV19; cdr3_aa: CASSIWTSANTEAFF
j_call: TRBJ2-7; v_call: TRBV5-1; cdr3_aa: CASSFSGADEQYF
j_call: TRBJ1-6; v_call: TRBV10-2; cdr3_aa: CASSESPGSSYNSPLHF
j_call: TRBJ1-4; v_call: TRBV7-9; cdr3_aa: CASSLLGRADEKLFF
j_call: TRBJ1-3; v_call: TRBV12-5; cdr3_aa: CASGLDGGSHSGNTIYF
j_call: TRBJ1-2; v_call: TRBV4-1; cdr3_aa: CASSQLTDGYTF
j_call: TRBJ2-7; v_call: TRBV6-1; cdr3_aa: CASRGRAESSYEQYF
j_call: TRBJ2-1; v_call: TRBV11-2; cdr3_aa: CASSQEGDEQFF
j_call: TRBJ2-7; v_call: TRBV4-1; cdr3_aa: CASSQDRASGGNEQYF
j_call: TRBJ2-1; v_call: TRBV10-3; cdr3_aa: CAISESKGQGAPSDEQFF
j_call: TRBJ1-2; v_call: TRBV4-2; cdr3_aa: CASSQGNRDYGYTF
j_call: TRBJ1-2; v_call: TRBV29-1; cdr3_aa: CSVEDGVEKSYGYTF
j_call: TRBJ1-1; v_call: TRBV7-9; cdr3_aa: CASRGDTEAFF
j_call: TRBJ2-3; v_call: TRBV5-8; cdr3_aa: CASSIGDRGDTQYF
j_call: TRBJ2-7; v_call: TRBV7-8; cdr3_aa: CASSSFTGTGGHEQYF
j_call: TRBJ1-2; v_call: TRBV7-9; cdr3_aa: CASSLLQGALPNYGYTF
j_call: TRBJ2-1; v_call: TRBV6-1; cdr3_aa: CATLAEVPFDEQFF
j_call: TRBJ2-7; v_call: TRBV29-1; cdr3_aa: CSVWTGAYEQYF
j_call: TRBJ2-6; v_call: TRBV18; cdr3_aa: CASSPTGGAAGANVLTF
j_call: TRBJ2-1; v_call: TRBV28; cdr3_aa: CASSSDSLMHEQFF
j_call: TRBJ2-7; v_call: TRBV2; cdr3_aa: CASMRVGTYEQYF
j_call: TRBJ2-7; v_call: TRBV5-5; cdr3_aa: CASSYTPGTGFDEQYF
j_call: TRBJ1-3; v_call: TRBV21-1; cdr3_aa: CASSKGKAPSGNTIYF
j_call: TRBJ1-4; v_call: TRBV5-6; cdr3_aa: CASSLFGTGAEKLFF
j_call: TRBJ2-1; v_call: TRBV6-1; cdr3_aa: CASSVPPGVEQFF
j_call: TRBJ2-7; v_call: TRBV6-5; cdr3_aa: CASKKEGQGENEQYF
j_call: TRBJ1-2; v_call: TRBV25-1; cdr3_aa: CASSDLRDTYGYTF
j_call: TRBJ1-2; v_call: TRBV29-1; cdr3_aa: CSVVQGGYTF
j_call: TRBJ2-7; v_call: TRBV7-9; cdr3_aa: CASSLHREQYF